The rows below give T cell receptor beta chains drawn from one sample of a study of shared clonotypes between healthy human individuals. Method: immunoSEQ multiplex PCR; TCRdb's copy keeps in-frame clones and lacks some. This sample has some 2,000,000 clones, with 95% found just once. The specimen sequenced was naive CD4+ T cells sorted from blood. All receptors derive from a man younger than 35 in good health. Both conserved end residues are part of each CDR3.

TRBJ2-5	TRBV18	CASSPRLSQETQYF
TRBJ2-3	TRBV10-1	CASNNYLGDTQYF
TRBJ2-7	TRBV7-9	CASSYNSRGRSGYEQYF
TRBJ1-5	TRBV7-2	CASSLLGGQPQHF
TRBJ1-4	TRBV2	CASSPQGSNEKLFF
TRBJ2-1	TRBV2	CASIREAVGGNEQFF
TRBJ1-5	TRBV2	CASSEQENQPQHF
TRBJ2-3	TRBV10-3	CAISESGTSGADTQYF
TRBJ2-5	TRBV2	CASNPRTSDETQYF
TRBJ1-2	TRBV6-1	CASSLDRYGYTF
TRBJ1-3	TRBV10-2	CASTSSGNTIYF
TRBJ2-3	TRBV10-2	CASSIAGEADTQYF
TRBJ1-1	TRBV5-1	CASSLGDRGNAEAFF
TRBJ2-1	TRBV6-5	CASSYGTASYNEQFF
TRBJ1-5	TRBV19	CASSITTGEFQPQHF
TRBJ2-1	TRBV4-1	CASSQVGVSYNEQFF
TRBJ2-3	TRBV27	CASPTGTCSTDTQYF
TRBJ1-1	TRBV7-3	CASSSGTVNTEAFF
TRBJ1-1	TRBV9	CASNLAGEVSTEAFF
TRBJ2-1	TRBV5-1	CASSLTGGSEGDEQFF
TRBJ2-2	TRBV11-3	CASSLQGTGELFF
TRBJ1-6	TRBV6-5	CASSYSGQENSPLHF